Detailed here is one T cell receptor (beta chain). This clonotype was seen a handful of times. The antigen it binds to is not known. Base qualities were left out, and no much larger clone turns up one base away. The data were taken from a study of identical twins (TCRdb year 2016). About the study as a whole: To test whether fetal clonotypes persist, this study deep-sequenced TCR alpha and beta repertoires from monozygotic twins, from unrelated adults of various ages, and from cord blood. To rule out contamination, replicate twin experiments were performed at different times with different library preparation protocols.

From the cysteine through the phenylalanine, the CDR3 covers 17 amino acids. The kept DNA is CDR3 alone, 51 bases in frame from the first base. The V and J ends are trimmed by 1 base and 3 bases, leaving 18 bases between them. From a lookup of the germline V gene (reference sequence), CDR1 and CDR2 are DFQATT and SNEGSKA. Broad study findings and their caveats: The excess sharing between twins in beta out-of-frame sequences was weaker because fewer shared sequences reduced the signal-to-noise ratio. Compared with coincidental sharing between unrelated individuals, out-of-frame TCR alpha sequences shared between twins had an excess of sequences with low generation probability. Because the same donors could not be followed over many years, conclusions were based on cross-sectional statistical analysis. Fewer insertions were carried by abundant cord blood beta clonotypes, a similar but weaker trend appeared in young adult naive repertoires, and no such trend appeared in memory repertoires. Zero-insertion analyses could be partly confounded by invariant T cells such as MAIT and iNKT, although diverse VJ usage argued against such confounding for most clonotypes. Out-of-frame TCR alpha sharing in monozygotic twins was systematically underestimated by recombination models, whereas sharing between unrelated individuals was in agreement with the recombination models.

Every donor was a healthy Caucasian. Three pairs of female monozygotic twins, all aged roughly 18 to 30 years, made up the twin cohort. Positive isolation kits from Invitrogen were used to isolate CD4+ and CD8+ T cell populations. The library was prepared using 5' RACE. TCRdb records Illumina HiSeq 2000 as the sequencer. Template switching added a universal primer binding site, and the final cDNA carried a unique molecular identifier that allowed TCR cDNA molecules to be counted accurately. Specific primers in the conserved constant-segment region were used to synthesize first-strand cDNA for the TCR alpha and beta chains. To control for contamination, every cDNA library carried two barcodes: a SMART-Mk sample barcode plus Illumina barcodes. Two successive PCR steps introduced TruSeq adapter sequences along with Illumina sample barcodes. The Illumina HiSeq platform was used with custom primers to sequence TCR alpha and beta cDNA libraries. Per the source publication's procedure: MiGEC processed the raw reads to extract unique molecular identifiers, while MiXCR was used to determine the CDR3 positions. Recombination models were inferred per individual with the repgenHMM and IGoR tools using an EM algorithm. The analysis of shared clonotypes was done with the tcR package in R, with sharing normalized by the product of cloneset sizes. To study raw recombination without the effects of thymic and clonal selection, out-of-frame nonproductive sequences were analyzed. TCRdb's own reprocessing of the public reads used fastp at Q25 and MiXCR and kept productive beta chains. Every entry covers one CDR3 protein and lists the most common genes and DNA from its rows. For this entry, the V and J calls and clone size follow TCRdb and not the study's own pipeline. This sample gives 250,000 to 300,000 distinct CDR3 sequences in total; around 8.8% of them show up just once. Of the sample, 2.5% to 3.5% is held by the ten largest clones.

The sample was also linked to a second study, of yellow fever vaccine responses in identical twins. Per the second study: According to the authors, in identical twins the way T cells responded to vaccination appeared partly convergent and partly personalized. Focusing on identical twins, the study followed the T cell clones that responded to the vaccine, and did so with precision.

The sample consisted of CD8+ T cells sorted from blood. The chain uses TRBV20-1 and TRBJ2-2; the D gene is not confidently resolved. This receptor was taken from a woman between 18 and 30 years old in good health. The sequence in DNA is TGCAGTGCTAGAGTTGGAGTGTGGTCAGACTACACCGGGGAGCTGTTTTTT. It translates to CSARVGVWSDYTGELFF.